This T cell receptor (beta chain) was found in a study of T cells after yellow fever vaccination. Germline CDR1 is MNHEY and CDR2 is SVGEGT. The J segment lost 4 bases and the V segment lost 6 bases, leaving 6 bases of the junction unmatched. The CDR3 sequence is 14 residues long. Notes on the study in general: Relatively few clonotypes were ones that appeared in both CD4 and CD8 compartments.

This clonotype was counted many times. Its matching antigen is unknown. Using its own MiXCR run on the 5' RACE reads, TCRdb lists one record per CDR3 protein. The data show around 300,000 distinct CDR3 sequences, with approximately 13% seen just once and 0.4% to 0.65% held by the top ten. The chain recombines TRBV6-2 or TRBV6-3 with TRBJ2-3; TRBD2 matches at 8 bases. The starting material was CD4+ T cells sorted from PBMCs, obtained 45 days after the yellow fever booster vaccination. The source of this sequence is a man aged 30 to 39 who received the YFV17D yellow fever vaccine. This CDR3 reads CASSSGLAADTQYF. Here the CDR3 DNA reads TGTGCCAGCAGCTCCGGACTAGCTGCAGATACGCAGTATTTT.